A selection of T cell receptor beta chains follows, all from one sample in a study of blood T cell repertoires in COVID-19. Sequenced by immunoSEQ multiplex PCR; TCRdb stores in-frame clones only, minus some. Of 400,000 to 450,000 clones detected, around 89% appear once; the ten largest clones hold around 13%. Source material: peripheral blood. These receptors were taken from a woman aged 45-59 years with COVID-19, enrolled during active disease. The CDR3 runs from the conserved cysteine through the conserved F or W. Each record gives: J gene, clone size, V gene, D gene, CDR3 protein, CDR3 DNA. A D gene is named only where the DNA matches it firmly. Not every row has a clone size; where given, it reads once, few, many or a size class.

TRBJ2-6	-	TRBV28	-	CASSLSTAGANVLTF	TGTGCCAGCAGTTTATCGACAGCCGGGGCCAACGTCCTGACTTTC
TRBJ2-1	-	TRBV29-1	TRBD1	CSVAQGGIYNEQFF	TGCAGCGTTGCACAGGGGGGAATTTACAATGAGCAGTTCTTC
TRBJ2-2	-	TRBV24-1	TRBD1	CATSRGRNTGELFF	TGTGCCACCAGCAGGGGGAGGAACACCGGGGAGCTGTTTTTT
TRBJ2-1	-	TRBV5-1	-	CASSLADYNEQFF	TGCGCCAGCAGCTTAGCGGACTACAATGAGCAGTTCTTC
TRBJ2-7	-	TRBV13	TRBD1	CASSPGTGGHEQYF	TGTGCCAGCAGCCCCGGGACAGGGGGCCACGAGCAGTACTTC
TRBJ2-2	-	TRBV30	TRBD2	CAWSGTRRTGELFF	TGTGCCTGGAGTGGGACTAGGAGGACCGGGGAGCTGTTTTTT
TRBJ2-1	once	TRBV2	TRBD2	CASSPLGISGGSNEQFF	TGTGCCAGCAGTCCCTTAGGGATTAGCGGGGGGTCCAATGAGCAGTTCTTC
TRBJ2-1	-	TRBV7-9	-	CASSPEGRNEQFF	TGTGCCAGCAGCCCGGAGGGTCGGAATGAGCAGTTCTTC
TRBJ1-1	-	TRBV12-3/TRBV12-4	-	CASSPGQFTEAFF	TGTGCCAGCAGCCCGGGACAATTCACTGAAGCTTTCTTT
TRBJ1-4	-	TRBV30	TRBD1	CAFSGTVNEKLFF	TGTGCCTTTTCCGGGACAGTTAATGAAAAACTGTTTTTT
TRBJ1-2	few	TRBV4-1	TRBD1	CASGFIGTDPNYGYTF	TGCGCCAGCGGCTTTATCGGGACAGACCCTAACTATGGCTACACCTTC
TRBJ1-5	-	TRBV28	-	CASLPAGSNQPQHF	TGTGCCAGCCTTCCTGCGGGGAGCAATCAGCCCCAGCATTTT
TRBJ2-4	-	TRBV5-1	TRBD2	CASSLERGPPEDIQYF	TGCGCCAGCAGCTTAGAGCGGGGCCCCCCAGAGGACATTCAGTACTTC
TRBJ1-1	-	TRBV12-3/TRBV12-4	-	CASRVSTSEAFF	TGTGCCAGCAGAGTTAGCACATCAGAAGCTTTCTTT
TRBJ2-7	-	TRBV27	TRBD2	CASSSLADRSYEQYF	TGTGCCAGCAGTTCCCTAGCGGATCGCTCCTACGAGCAGTACTTC
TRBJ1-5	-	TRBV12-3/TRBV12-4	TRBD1	CASSPRDREPQHF	TGTGCCAGCAGTCCGCGGGACAGGGAGCCCCAGCATTTT
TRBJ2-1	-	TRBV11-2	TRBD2	CASSLTSGGSYNEQFF	TGTGCCAGCAGCTTAACTAGCGGCGGCTCCTACAATGAGCAGTTCTTC
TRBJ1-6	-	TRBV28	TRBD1	CASSADRAVGSPLHF	TGTGCCAGCAGTGCGGACAGGGCAGTGGGTTCACCCCTCCACTTT
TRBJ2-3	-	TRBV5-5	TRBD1	CASSSDRVSTDTQYF	TGTGCCAGCAGCTCTGACAGGGTTAGCACAGATACGCAGTATTTT
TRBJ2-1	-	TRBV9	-	CASSGFGGLNEQFF	TGTGCCAGCAGCGGGTTCGGGGGGCTCAATGAGCAGTTCTTC
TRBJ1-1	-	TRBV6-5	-	CASSPPSGSEAFF	TGTGCCAGCAGTCCCCCCTCGGGGTCTGAAGCTTTCTTT
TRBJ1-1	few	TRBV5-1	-	CASAPWGSNTEAFF	TGCGCCAGCGCCCCCTGGGGCAGCAACACTGAAGCTTTCTTT
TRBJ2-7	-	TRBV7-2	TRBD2	CASSLGVPRGGQYEQYF	TGTGCCAGCAGCTTAGGAGTCCCGCGGGGGGGCCAATACGAGCAGTACTTC
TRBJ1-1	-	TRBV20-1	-	CSAGLATRAFF	TGCAGTGCGGGACTGGCCACCCGCGCTTTCTTT
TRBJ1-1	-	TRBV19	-	CASVPTVNTEAFF	TGTGCCAGTGTGCCGACAGTGAACACTGAAGCTTTCTTT
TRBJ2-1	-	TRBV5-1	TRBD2	CASSLAGSSYNEQFF	TGCGCCAGCAGCTTAGCGGGGAGCTCCTACAATGAGCAGTTCTTC
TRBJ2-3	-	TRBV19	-	CASSISGTDTQYF	TGTGCCAGTAGTATTTCTGGCACAGATACGCAGTATTTT
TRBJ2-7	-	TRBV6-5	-	CASSPTDSYEQYF	TGTGCCAGCAGTCCGACAGACTCCTACGAGCAGTACTTC
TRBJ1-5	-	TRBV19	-	CASSIAGRGNQPQHF	TGTGCCAGTAGTATAGCAGGTCGAGGCAATCAGCCCCAGCATTTT
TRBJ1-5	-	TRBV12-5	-	CASGISNQPQHF	TGTGCTAGTGGTATAAGCAATCAGCCCCAGCATTTT
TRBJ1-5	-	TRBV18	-	CASSRDSNQPQHF	TGTGCCAGCTCTCGCGATAGCAATCAGCCCCAGCATTTT
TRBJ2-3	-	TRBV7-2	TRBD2	CASRRTSGGADTQYF	TGTGCCAGCAGACGGACTAGCGGGGGGGCAGATACGCAGTATTTT
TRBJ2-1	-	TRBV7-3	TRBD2	CASSPAGGYNEQFF	TGTGCCAGCAGCCCAGCGGGGGGATACAATGAGCAGTTCTTC
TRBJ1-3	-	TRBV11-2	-	CASSLEAGTGNTIYF	TGTGCCAGCAGCTTAGAGGCAGGGACTGGAAACACCATATATTTT
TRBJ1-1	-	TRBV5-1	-	CASSKDGLLNTEAFF	TGCGCCAGCAGCAAGGACGGACTCCTGAACACTGAAGCTTTCTTT